This T cell receptor (beta chain) is from a study of identifying expanded T cells in peripheral blood. Using immunoSEQ multiplex PCR, the repertoire was profiled, and TCRdb retains in-frame clones only, with some absent. Of approximately 110,000 clones listed, roughly 90% are singletons. Study results and limitations: Technical replicates showed approximately 1.2 changed clones; roughly two weeks roughly 16; four weeks 19. Across healthy donors, higher total template counts meant significantly greater roughly two-week count variance.

In regard to this clone: Its antigen is currently unknown.

This TCR derives from a person between 18 and 75 years old in good health. Material: blood.

The CDR3 spells CASSLVAETGGGSYNEQFF. The CDR3 region has the DNA TGTGCCAGCAGCTTAGTGGCGGAGACAGGGGGCGGATCATACAATGAGCAGTTCTTC. The chain combines TRBV7-6 with TRBJ2-1, with 10 bases fitting TRBD1. The CDR3 length is 19 residues. CDR1 is SGHVS, CDR2 FNYEAQ, per germline. The ends lost 1 base at V and 4 bases at J; junction bases unmatched: 13.